This TCR beta chain is drawn from a study of human T cells and chemical hapten exposure. TCRdb reprocessed the 5' RACE reads via MiXCR and lists one record per CDR3 protein. The sample has 150,000 or so distinct CDR3 sequences; 4.1% are singletons. Whole blood that had not been fractionated was the source of extracted total RNA. This clonotype was seen more than once but under ten times. This CDR3 contains 14 residues. CDR1 and CDR2 from the germline V gene are SNHLY and FYNNEI. V was shortened by 6 bases and J by 7 bases, with 16 bases between the two germline ends. This TCR came from a female donor in good health. The chain links TRBV2 to TRBJ1-5; D is undetermined. The DNA of the CDR3 is TGTGCCAGCAGCCCGGACGGACCCAGCCAGCCCCAGCATTTT. Its translation: CASSPDGPSQPQHF.